The 19 T cell receptor beta chains presented below share a single source sample, sequenced in a study of tumor-infiltrating lymphocytes in primary liver carcinoma. Extraction of RNA together with DNA used 20-30 mg of unsorted bulk tissue. The template, about 550 ng total RNA, yielded TCR beta cDNA made with a constant-region primer. TCR beta libraries came from three nested multiplex PCR rounds using slightly modified ARM-PCR. The two initial PCR rounds, about 9 cycles each, used TRBV1-TRBV30 forward and C-beta reverse primers. TCRdb reanalysed the multiplex PCR reads using MiXCR and keeps one entry per CDR3 protein. In the table there are 120,000 or so distinct CDR3 sequences, around two thirds of which are singletons. Sequenced: liver tumor tissue from sampling region 1. Subset given: tumor region T1, superior pole. Every receptor here comes from a woman aged 60 to 75 with primary liver carcinoma and hepatitis B virus infection.

A remark on this clonotype: A junction end diverges from the germline sequence, so it may reflect a read error. The chain carries TRBV11-3 and TRBJ2-7, with 11 bases that match TRBD2. Germline assignment: CDR1 SGHNT and CDR2 YENEEA. The CDR3 loop spans 20 amino acids. The CDR3: CASNLSPSGRTIPGAYEHCF. The CDR3 DNA reads as TGTGCCAGCAACTTAAGTCCTAGCGGGAGGACAATCCCTGGCGCCTACGAGCACTGCTTC.

As concerns this clonotype: One end of the junction does not line up with germline, which may come from a read error. The chain uses TRBV11-2 and TRBJ2-1; no firm D call. Germline CDR1 reads SGHAT; CDR2 reads FQNNGV. The CDR3 loop spans 12 amino acids. CDR3 in amino acids: CASILACHEQFF. CDR3 bases: TGTGCCAGCATCTTAGCATGCCATGAGCAGTTCTTC.

V and J are TRBV28 and TRBJ2-1, with TRBD1 matching over 8 bases. This CDR3 spans 16 amino acids. Unmatched junction bases numbered 13, after V lost 8 bases and J lost 4 bases. Germline V gene lookup returns CDR1 MDHEN and CDR2 SYDVKM. The CDR3 sequence: CASGLSGTGLYNEQFF. DNA for the CDR3: TGTGCCAGCGGATTGTCAGGGACAGGCCTTTACAATGAGCAGTTCTTC.

A note on this clonotype: This may arise from a read error, as a much more abundant clone is one base away. The gene calls are TRBV6-1 and TRBJ2-5; D is undetermined. The CDR3 runs to 15 residues. CDR1 and CDR2 (germline): MNHNS, SASEGT. The CDR3 loop is CASSPATHSRETQCF. Here the CDR3 DNA reads TGTGCCAGCAGTCCCGCGACCCATTCCCGAGAGACCCAGTGCTTC.

The sample holds many counts of this clonotype. The V call is TRBV28, the J call TRBJ2-5; 11 nucleotides align to TRBD2. The CDR3 has 14 residues. CDR1 and CDR2 (germline): MDHEN, SYDVKM. V was pared by 6 bases and J by 4 bases, with 4 bases of the junction left unmatched. The CDR3: CASRNLAGGETQYF. The CDR3 coding sequence is TGTGCCAGCAGAAACCTAGCGGGAGGAGAGACCCAGTACTTC.

With regard to this clonotype: Here the CDR3 omits its conserved ending phenylalanine or tryptophan, so a read error is the likely source. The V call is TRBV11-2, the J call TRBJ1-2; a possible D gene is TRBD1 (6 bases). CDR3 length equals 15 residues. CDR1 SGHAT and CDR2 FQNNGV come from the germline V gene. The CDR3 region has the DNA TGTGCCAGGAGCTTGGATACGACAGGAATCTATGGCTACACCATC. It encodes CARSLDTTGIYGYTI.

This chain links TRBV5-1 with TRBJ1-2, with D tentatively TRBD1 (5 bases). V lost 1 base to trimming and J lost 6 bases, with 10 bases between them. Germline V gene lookup returns CDR1 SGHRS and CDR2 YFSETQ. CDR3 size: 13 residues. The CDR3, as DNA: TGCGCCAGCAGCTTGCAAGGGGTGGATGGCTACACCTTC. Protein product: CASSLQGVDGYTF.

Comments on this clonotype: A much larger clone is a single base away; this may be a read error. The rearrangement links TRBV29-1 to TRBJ2-3; the D gene is possibly TRBD2 (6 bases). Trimming shortened V by 1 base and J by 5 bases, and 10 bases separated the two germline ends. The CDR3 is made up of 13 amino acids. Germline-derived CDR1 and CDR2 are SQVTM and ANQGSEA. The DNA for the CDR3 is TGCAGCGTTGAAGGGGAGGCCGGAGATACGCAGTATTTT. Encoded protein: CSVEGEAGDTQYF.

Of note for this clonotype: The conserved final phenylalanine or tryptophan is absent from the CDR3, which likely points to a read error. In DNA, the CDR3 is TGTGCCAGCAGGGGTAGACGGGAGATAGGCGCCGGGGAGCTGTTTTCT. This codes for CASRGRREIGAGELFS. V gene TRBV6-1 combines with J gene TRBJ2-2; D may be TRBD2 (6 bases). V lost 6 bases and J 6 bases, leaving 20 bases between the germline ends. The CDR3 totals 16 residues. The germline V gene has CDR1 MNHNS and CDR2 SASEGT.

This clonotype has a single count. A junction boundary mismatches the germline segment, possibly from a read error. V and J are TRBV11-3 and TRBJ1-2, with TRBD1 matching over 7 bases. The CDR3 is 15 amino acids. Germline values: CDR1 SGHNT, CDR2 YENEEA. CDR3 coding DNA: TGTGCCAACAGCCCACGACCGGACAGGCGCTATTGCTACACCTTC. Translating gives CANSPRPDRRYCYTF.

Details on this clonotype: This clone may be a read error of a much larger clone one base away. V gene TRBV11-3 combines with J gene TRBJ2-1; 9 nucleotides match TRBD2. Germline V gene lookup returns CDR1 SGHNT and CDR2 YENEEA. The length of the CDR3 is 17 residues. The chain's CDR3 is CVSSLVLRTSAIDEQFF. CDR3 in DNA: TGTGTCAGCAGCTTAGTGTTGAGGACTAGCGCCATCGATGAGCAGTTCTTC.

This clonotype ranks as medium-sized. This rearrangement joins TRBV4-2 to TRBJ2-2; D unclear. V was pared by 1 base and J by 4 bases, with 10 bases between. Germline V gene lookup returns CDR1 LGHNA and CDR2 YNFKEQ. This CDR3 has 15 residues. CDR3 sequence: CASSQVVAATGELFF. The CDR3 nucleotides read TGTGCCAGCAGCCAAGTTGTAGCAGCCACCGGGGAGCTGTTTTTT.

Details on this clonotype: Likely a read error: the CDR3 ends without its conserved phenylalanine or tryptophan. CDR3 sequence: CASSLAGTSGLEDIQYL. DNA for the CDR3: TGTGCCAGCAGTTTAGCCGGGACTAGCGGCCTTGAGGACATTCAGTACTTA. This chain links TRBV5-5 with TRBJ2-4, with TRBD2 identical over 11 bases. V lost 5 bases to trimming and J lost 8 bases; unmatched junction nucleotides: 15. Germline CDR1 reads SGHKS; CDR2 reads YYEKEE (reference sequence). The CDR3 is 17 amino acids.

The V and J genes are TRBV4-1 and TRBJ2-5; the D gene is possibly TRBD1 (7 bases). In germline, CDR1 is MGHRA, CDR2 YSYEKL. The CDR3 loop spans 18 amino acids. DNA for the CDR3: TGCGTCAGTAGCCAAGCATGGGGAGGCCAGGGGGGACAAGAGACCCAGTACTTC. Translated: CVSSQAWGGQGGQETQYF.

As to this clonotype: This may stem from a read error, because a much larger clone lies one nucleotide away. The chain uses TRBV4-1 and TRBJ1-2; D is ambiguous. CDR1 and CDR2 from the germline V gene are MGHRA and YSYEKL. CDR3 size: 15 residues. CDR3 bases: TGCACCAGCAGCCAAGCTATGTCGGGGAGCTATGGCTACACCTTC. The encoded protein is CTSSQAMSGSYGYTF.

As to this clonotype: The junction does not match germline at one end; this may be a read error. The chain has TRBV11-3 and TRBJ2-1; TRBD2 agrees at 7 bases. Germline values: CDR1 SGHNT, CDR2 YENEEA. The CDR3 sequence is 14 residues long. The DNA of the CDR3 is TGTGCCTGCAGCTTGGGGGACTACCACAATGTGCAGTTCTTC. Translation: CACSLGDYHNVQFF. The full variable domain, completed using reference TRBV11-3 and TRBJ2-1, is EAGVVQSPRYKIIEKKQPVAFWCNPISGHNTLYWYLQNLGQGPELLIRYENEEAVDDSQLPKDRFSAERLKGVDSTLKIQPAELGDSAVYLCACSLGDYHNVQFFGPGTRLTVL.

About this clonotype itself: It is likely a read error, because the conserved phenylalanine at the end of the CDR3 is missing. The V call is TRBV5-4, the J call TRBJ2-1; 10 positions match TRBD2. The germline V gene encodes CDR1 SGHNT and CDR2 YYREEE (reference sequence). This CDR3 comprises 16 residues. J was trimmed by 9 bases and V by 4 bases; bases with no gene match: 13. DNA of the CDR3: TGTGCCAGCAGCCAAGGGGCTAGCGGGAGCTGGGGTGAGCAGTTCCTC. This encodes CASSQGASGSWGEQFL.

On this clonotype: An end of the junction does not agree with germline; a read error may underlie this. V and J are TRBV29-1 and TRBJ2-3; unclear D gene. The CDR3 contains 12 residues. CDR1 SQVTM and CDR2 ANQGSEA come from the germline V gene. The CDR3 protein is CNVVRSTDTQYF. The CDR3 DNA reads as TGCAACGTTGTCCGGAGTACAGATACGCAGTATTTT.

This clonotype was counted a single time. This chain uses TRBV28 with TRBJ2-2, with 11 positions matching TRBD1. The CDR3 contains 16 residues. Germline V lookup: CDR1 MDHEN, CDR2 SYDVKM. After removal of 3 bases from V and 4 bases from J, the junction contained 4 bases not matched to a gene. The CDR3 sequence: CASSFGGTGGTGELFF. The CDR3 nucleotides are TGTGCCAGCAGTTTTGGAGGGACAGGGGGCACCGGGGAGCTGTTTTTT.